What follows describes a single TCR beta chain. TCRdb's table, derived via immunoSEQ multiplex PCR, lists solely in-frame clones and lacks some. The sample consists of 200,000 to 300,000 clones, 88% of them appearing once. The data originate from a study of blood T cell repertoires in COVID-19. This clonotype was obtained from a woman in her 30s with acute or convalescent COVID-19. The sequenced material came from peripheral blood.

In DNA form, the CDR3 reads TGTGCCAGCAGCGGAGGACTAGCGGGAGGACCCTACGAGCAGTACTTC. The encoded protein is CASSGGLAGGPYEQYF. This chain uses TRBV5-4 with TRBJ2-7; 14 bases agree with TRBD2. The CDR3 runs 16 residues. In germline, CDR1 is SGHNT, CDR2 YYREEE (reference sequence). Unmatched junction bases numbered 5, after V lost 4 bases and J lost 2 bases.